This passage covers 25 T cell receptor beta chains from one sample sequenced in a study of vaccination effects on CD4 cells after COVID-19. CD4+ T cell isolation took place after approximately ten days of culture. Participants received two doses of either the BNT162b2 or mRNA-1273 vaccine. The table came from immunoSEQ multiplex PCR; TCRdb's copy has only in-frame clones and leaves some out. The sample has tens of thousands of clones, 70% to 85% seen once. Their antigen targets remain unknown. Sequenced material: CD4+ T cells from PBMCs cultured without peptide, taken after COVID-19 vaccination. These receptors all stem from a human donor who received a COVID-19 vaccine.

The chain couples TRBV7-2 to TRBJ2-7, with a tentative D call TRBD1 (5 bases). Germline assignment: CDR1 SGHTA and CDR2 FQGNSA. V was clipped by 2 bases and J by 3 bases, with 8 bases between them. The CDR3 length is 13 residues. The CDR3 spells CASSLTRDYEQYV. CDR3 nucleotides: TGTGCCAGCAGCTTAACCAGGGACTACGAGCAGTACGTC.

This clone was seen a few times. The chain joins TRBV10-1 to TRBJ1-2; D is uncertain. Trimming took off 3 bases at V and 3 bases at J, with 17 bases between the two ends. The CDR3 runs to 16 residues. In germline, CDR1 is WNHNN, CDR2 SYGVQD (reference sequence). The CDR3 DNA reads TGCGCCAGCAGTGAAGGTTCCGGCCCGGTTTACTATGGCTACACCTTC. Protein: CASSEGSGPVYYGYTF.

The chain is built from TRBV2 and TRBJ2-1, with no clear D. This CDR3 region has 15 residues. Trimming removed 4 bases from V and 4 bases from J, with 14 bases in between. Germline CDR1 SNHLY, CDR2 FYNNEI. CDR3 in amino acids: CASSGQRLQYNEQFF. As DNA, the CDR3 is TGTGCCAGCAGTGGTCAACGGCTCCAGTACAATGAGCAGTTCTTC.

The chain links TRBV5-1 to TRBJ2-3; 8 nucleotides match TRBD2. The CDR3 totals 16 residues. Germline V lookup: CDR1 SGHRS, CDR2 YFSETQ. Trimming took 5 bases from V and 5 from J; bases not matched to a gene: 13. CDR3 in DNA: TGCGCCAGCAGAAAGGCAAGCGGGGGAGGAGGAGATACGCAGTATTTT. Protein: CASRKASGGGGDTQYF.

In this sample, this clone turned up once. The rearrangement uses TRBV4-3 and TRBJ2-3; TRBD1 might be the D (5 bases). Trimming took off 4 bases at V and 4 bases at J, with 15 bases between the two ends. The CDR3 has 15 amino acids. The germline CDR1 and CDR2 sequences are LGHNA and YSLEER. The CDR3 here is CASSREGDIADTQYF. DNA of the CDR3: TGCGCCAGCAGCCGGGAAGGGGATATAGCAGATACGCAGTATTTT.

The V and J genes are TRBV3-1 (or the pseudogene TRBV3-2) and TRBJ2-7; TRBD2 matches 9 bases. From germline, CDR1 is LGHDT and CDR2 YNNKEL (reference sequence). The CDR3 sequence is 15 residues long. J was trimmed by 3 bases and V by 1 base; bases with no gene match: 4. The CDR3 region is CASSQGLAGYYEQYV. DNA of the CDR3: TGTGCCAGCAGCCAAGGGCTAGCGGGGTACTACGAGCAGTACGTC.

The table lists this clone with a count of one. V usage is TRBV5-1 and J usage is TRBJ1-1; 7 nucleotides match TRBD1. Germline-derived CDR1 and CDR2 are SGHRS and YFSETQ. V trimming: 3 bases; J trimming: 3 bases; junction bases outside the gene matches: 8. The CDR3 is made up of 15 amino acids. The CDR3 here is CASSYQTGSDTEAFF. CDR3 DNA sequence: TGCGCCAGCAGCTACCAGACAGGGTCCGACACTGAAGCTTTCTTT.

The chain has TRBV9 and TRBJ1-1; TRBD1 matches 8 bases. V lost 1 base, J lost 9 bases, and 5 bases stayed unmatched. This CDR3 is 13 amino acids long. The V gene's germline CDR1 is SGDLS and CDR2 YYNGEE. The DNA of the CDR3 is TGTGCCAGCAGCGTAACGACAGGGGTCAAAGCTTTCTTT. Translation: CASSVTTGVKAFF.

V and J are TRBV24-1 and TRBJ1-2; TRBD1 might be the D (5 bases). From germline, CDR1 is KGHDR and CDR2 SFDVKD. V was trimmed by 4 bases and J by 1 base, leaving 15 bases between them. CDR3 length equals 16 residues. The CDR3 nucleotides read TGTGCCACCAGTGAAGCCGCAGGGACCGGTAACTATGGCTACACCTTC. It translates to CATSEAAGTGNYGYTF.

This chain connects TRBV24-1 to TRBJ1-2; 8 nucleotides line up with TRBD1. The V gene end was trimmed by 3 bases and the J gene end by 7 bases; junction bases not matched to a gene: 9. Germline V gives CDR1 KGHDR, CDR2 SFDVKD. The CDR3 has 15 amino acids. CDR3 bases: TGTGCCACCAGTGATCCCGGGACAGGAGGGGGTGGCTACACCTTC. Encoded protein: CATSDPGTGGGGYTF.

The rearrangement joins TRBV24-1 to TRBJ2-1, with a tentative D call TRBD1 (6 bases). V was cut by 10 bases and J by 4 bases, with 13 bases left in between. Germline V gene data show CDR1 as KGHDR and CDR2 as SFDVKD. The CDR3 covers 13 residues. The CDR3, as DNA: TGTGCCACGGGACATGGGGGTTACAATGAGCAGTTCTTC. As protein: CATGHGGYNEQFF.

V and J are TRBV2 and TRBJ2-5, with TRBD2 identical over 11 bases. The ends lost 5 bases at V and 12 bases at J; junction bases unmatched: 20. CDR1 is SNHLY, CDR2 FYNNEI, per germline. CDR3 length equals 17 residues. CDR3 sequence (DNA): TGTGCCAGCAGTAGGACCTACCTAGCGGGGGGCCACATGATTGAGTACTTC. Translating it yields CASSRTYLAGGHMIEYF.

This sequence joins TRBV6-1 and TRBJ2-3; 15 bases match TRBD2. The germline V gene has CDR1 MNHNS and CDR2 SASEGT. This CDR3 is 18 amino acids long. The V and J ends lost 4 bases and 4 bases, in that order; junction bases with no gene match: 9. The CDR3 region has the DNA TGTGCCAGCAGTGTGGGGACTAGCGGGGGGCGGAGGGCAGATACGCAGTATTTT. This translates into CASSVGTSGGRRADTQYF.

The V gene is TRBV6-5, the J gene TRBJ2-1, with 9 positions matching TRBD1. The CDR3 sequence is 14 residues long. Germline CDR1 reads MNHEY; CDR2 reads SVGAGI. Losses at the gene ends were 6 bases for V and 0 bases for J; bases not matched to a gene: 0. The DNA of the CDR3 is TGTGCCAGCAGGACAGGGGGCTCCTACAATGAGCAGTTCTTC. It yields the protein CASRTGGSYNEQFF.

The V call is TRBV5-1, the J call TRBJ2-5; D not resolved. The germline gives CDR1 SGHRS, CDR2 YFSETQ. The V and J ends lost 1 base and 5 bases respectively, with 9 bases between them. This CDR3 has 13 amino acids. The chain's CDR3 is CASSLNLRETQYF. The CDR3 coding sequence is TGCGCCAGCAGCTTGAATTTAAGGGAGACCCAGTACTTC.

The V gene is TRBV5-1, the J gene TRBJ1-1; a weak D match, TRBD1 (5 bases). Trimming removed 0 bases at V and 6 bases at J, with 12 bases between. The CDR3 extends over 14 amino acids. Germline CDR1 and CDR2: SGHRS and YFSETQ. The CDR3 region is CASSLAEGLAEAFF. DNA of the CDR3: TGCGCCAGCAGCTTGGCAGAGGGGTTGGCTGAAGCTTTCTTT. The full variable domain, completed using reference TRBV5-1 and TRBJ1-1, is KAGVTQTPRYLIKTRGQQVTLSCSPISGHRSVSWYQQTPGQGLQFLFEYFSETQRNKGNFPGRFSGRQFSNSRSEMNVSTLELGDSALYLCASSLAEGLAEAFFGQGTRLTVV.

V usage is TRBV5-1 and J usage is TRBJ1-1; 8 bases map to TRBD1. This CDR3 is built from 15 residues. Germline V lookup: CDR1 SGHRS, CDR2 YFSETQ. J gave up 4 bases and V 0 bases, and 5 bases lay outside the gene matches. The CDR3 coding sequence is TGCGCCAGCAGCTTGGTTGGCAGGGGGCGCACTGAAGCTTTCTTT. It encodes CASSLVGRGRTEAFF.

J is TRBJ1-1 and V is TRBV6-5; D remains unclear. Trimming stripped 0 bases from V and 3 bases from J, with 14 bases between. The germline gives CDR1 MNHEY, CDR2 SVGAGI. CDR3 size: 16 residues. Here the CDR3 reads CASSYSSNDWDTEAFF. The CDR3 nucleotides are TGTGCCAGCAGTTACTCGTCCAATGACTGGGACACTGAAGCTTTCTTT.

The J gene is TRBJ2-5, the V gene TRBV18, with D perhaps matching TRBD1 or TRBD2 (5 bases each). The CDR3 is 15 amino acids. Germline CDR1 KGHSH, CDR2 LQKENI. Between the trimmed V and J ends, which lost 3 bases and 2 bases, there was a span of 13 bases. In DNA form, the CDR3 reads TGTGCCAGCTCACCTCCGGGACGGTGGCAAGAGACCCAGTACTTC. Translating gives CASSPPGRWQETQYF.

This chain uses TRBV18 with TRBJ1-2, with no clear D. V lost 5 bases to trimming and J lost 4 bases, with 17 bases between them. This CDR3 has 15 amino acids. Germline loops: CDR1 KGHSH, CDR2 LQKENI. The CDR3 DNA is TGTGCCAGCTCATCCGTCAACTCGGGCGGCTATGGCTACACCTTC. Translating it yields CASSSVNSGGYGYTF.

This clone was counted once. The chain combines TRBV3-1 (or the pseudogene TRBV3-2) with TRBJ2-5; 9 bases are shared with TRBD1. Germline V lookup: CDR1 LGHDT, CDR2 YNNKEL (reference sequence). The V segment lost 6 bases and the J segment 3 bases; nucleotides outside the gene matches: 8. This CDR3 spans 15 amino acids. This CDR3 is CASSPGQGGEETQYF. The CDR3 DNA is TGTGCCAGCAGTCCGGGACAGGGAGGCGAAGAGACCCAGTACTTC.

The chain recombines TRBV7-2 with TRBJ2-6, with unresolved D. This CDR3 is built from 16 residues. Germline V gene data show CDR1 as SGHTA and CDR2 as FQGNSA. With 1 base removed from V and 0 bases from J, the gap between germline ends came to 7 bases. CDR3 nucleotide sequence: TGTGCCAGCAGCTTAGAGGCAAACTCTGGGGCCAACGTCCTGACTTTC. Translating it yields CASSLEANSGANVLTF. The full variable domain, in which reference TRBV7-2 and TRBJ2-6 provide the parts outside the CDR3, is GAGVSQSPSNKVTEKGKDVELRCDPISGHTALYWYRQSLGQGLEFLIYFQGNSAPDKSGLPSDRFSAERTGGSVSTLTIQRTQQEDSAVYLCASSLEANSGANVLTFGAGSRLTVL.

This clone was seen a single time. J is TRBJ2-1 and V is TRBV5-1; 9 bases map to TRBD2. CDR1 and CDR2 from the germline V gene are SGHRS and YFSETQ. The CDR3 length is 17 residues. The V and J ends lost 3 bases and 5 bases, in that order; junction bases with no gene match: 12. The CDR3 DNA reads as TGCGCCAGCAGCTCTAAATTAGCGGGGGCCTCTGACAATGAGCAGTTCTTC. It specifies CASSSKLAGASDNEQFF.

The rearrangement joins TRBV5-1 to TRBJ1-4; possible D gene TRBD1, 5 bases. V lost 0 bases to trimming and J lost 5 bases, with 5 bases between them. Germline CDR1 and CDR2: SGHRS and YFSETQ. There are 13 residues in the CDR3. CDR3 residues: CASSLGQNEKLFF. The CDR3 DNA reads TGCGCCAGCAGCTTGGGACAGAATGAAAAACTGTTTTTT.

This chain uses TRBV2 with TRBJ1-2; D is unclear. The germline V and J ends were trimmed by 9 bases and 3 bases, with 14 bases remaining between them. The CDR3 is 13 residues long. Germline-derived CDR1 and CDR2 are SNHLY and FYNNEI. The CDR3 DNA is TGTGCCAGGACCTTAGGGATTTACTATGGCTACACCTTC. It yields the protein CARTLGIYYGYTF.